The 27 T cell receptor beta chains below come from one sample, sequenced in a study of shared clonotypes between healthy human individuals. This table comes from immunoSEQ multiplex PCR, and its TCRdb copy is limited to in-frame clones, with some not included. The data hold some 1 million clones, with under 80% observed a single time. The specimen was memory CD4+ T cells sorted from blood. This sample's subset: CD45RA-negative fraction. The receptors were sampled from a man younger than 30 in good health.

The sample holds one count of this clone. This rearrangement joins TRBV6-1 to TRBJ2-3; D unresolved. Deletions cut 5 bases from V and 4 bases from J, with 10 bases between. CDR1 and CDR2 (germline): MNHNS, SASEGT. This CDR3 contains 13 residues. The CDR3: CASSSLTADTQYF. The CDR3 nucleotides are TGTGCCAGCAGTAGCCTTACAGCAGATACGCAGTATTTT.

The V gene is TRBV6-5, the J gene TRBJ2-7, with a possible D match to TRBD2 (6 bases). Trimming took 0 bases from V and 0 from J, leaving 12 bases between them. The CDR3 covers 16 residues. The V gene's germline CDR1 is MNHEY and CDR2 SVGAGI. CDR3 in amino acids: CASSYSGLTSSYEQYF. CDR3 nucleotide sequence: TGTGCCAGCAGTTACTCGGGACTCACGAGCTCCTACGAGCAGTACTTC.

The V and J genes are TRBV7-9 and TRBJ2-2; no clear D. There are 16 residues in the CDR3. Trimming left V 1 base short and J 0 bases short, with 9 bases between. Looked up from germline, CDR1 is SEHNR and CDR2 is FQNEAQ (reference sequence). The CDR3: CASSLVATANTGELFF. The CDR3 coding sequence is TGTGCCAGCAGCTTAGTGGCAACGGCGAACACCGGGGAGCTGTTTTTT. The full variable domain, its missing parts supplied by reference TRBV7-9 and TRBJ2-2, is DTGVSQNPRHKITKRGQNVTFRCDPISEHNRLYWYRQTLGQGPEFLTYFQNEAQLEKSRLLSDRFSAERPKGSFSTLEIQRTEQGDSAMYLCASSLVATANTGELFFGEGSRLTVL.

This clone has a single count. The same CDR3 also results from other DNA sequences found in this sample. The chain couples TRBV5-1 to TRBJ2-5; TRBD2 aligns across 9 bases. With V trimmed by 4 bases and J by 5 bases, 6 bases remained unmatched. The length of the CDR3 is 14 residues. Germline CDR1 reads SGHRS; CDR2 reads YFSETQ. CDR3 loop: CASSPGLAGETQYF. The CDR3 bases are TGCGCCAGCAGCCCGGGACTAGCTGGCGAGACCCAGTACTTC.

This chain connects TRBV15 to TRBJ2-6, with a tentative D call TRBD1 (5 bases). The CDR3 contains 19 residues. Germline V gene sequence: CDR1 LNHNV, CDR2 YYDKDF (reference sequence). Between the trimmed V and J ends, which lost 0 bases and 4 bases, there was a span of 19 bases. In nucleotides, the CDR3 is TGTGCCACCAGCAGAGATCGCGCAGGGCTAGGCTCGGGGGCCAACGTCCTGACTTTC. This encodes CATSRDRAGLGSGANVLTF.

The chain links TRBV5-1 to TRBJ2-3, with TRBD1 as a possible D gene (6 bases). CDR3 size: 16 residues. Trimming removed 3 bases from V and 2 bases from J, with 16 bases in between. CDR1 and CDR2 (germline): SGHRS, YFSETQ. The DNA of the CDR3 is TGCGCCAGCAGCTCTATTGGGGGACATGACACAGATACGCAGTATTTT. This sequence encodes CASSSIGGHDTDTQYF.

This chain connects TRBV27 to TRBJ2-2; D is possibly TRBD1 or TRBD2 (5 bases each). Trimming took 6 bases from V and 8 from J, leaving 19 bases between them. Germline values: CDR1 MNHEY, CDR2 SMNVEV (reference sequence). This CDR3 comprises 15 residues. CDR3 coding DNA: TGTGCCAGCAGACCGTATTCGGGGCCGACGGGGGAGCTGTTTTTT. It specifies CASRPYSGPTGELFF.

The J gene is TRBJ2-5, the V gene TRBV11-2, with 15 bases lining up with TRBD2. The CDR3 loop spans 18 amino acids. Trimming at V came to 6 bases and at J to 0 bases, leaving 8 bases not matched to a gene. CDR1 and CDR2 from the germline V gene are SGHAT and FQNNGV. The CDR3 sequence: CASSITGTSGGYQETQYF. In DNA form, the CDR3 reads TGTGCCAGCAGTATCACCGGGACTAGCGGGGGGTACCAAGAGACCCAGTACTTC.

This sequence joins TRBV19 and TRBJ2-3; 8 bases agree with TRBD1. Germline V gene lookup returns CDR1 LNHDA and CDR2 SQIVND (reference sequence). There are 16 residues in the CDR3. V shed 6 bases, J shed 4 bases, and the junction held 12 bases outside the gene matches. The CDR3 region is CASSPGRTGLSDTQYF. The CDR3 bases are TGTGCCAGTAGCCCAGGACGGACAGGGCTGTCAGATACGCAGTATTTT.

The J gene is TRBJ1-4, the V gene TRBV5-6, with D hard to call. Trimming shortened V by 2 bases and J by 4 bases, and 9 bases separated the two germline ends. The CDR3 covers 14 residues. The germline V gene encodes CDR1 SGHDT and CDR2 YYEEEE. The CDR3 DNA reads TGTGCCAGCAGCTTCCGGGCGCTTAATGAAAAACTGTTTTTT. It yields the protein CASSFRALNEKLFF.

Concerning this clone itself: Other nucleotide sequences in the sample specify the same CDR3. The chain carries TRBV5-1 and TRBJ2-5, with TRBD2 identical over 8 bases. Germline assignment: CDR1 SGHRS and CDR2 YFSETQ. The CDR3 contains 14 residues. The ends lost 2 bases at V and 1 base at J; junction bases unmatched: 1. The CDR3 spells CASSLAGAQETQYF. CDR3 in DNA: TGCGCCAGCAGCTTAGCGGGGGCCCAAGAGACCCAGTACTTC.

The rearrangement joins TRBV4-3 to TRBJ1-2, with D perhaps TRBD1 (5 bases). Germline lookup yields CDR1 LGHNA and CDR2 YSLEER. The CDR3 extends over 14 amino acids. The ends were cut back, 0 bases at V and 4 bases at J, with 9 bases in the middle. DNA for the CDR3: TGCGCCAGCAGCCAAGATCGGGGGTTCTATGGCTACACCTTC. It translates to CASSQDRGFYGYTF.

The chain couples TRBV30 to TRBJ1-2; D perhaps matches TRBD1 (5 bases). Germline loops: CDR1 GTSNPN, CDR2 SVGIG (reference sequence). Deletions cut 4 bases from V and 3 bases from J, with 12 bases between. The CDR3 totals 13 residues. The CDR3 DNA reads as TGTGCCTGGACAGGGCGTGATGACTATGGCTACACCTTC. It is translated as CAWTGRDDYGYTF. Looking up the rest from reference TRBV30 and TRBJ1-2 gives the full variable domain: SQTIHQWPATLVQPVGSPLSLECTVEGTSNPNLYWYRQAAGRGLQLLFYSVGIGQISSEVPQNLSASRPQDRQFILSSKKLLLSDSGFYLCAWTGRDDYGYTFGSGTRLTVV.

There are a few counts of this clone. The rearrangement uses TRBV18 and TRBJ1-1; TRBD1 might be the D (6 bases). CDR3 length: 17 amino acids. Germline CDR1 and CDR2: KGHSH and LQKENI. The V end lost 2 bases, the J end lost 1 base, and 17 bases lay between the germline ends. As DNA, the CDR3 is TGTGCCAGCTCACCATTGTCGTCTGGGACATCGAACACTGAAGCTTTCTTT. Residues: CASSPLSSGTSNTEAFF.

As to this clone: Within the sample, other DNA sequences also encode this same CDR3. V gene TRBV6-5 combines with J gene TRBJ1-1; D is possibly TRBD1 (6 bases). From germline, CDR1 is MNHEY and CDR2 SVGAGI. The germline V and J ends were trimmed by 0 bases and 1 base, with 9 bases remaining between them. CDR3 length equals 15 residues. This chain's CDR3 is CASSYSGAKNTEAFF. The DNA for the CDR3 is TGTGCCAGCAGTTACTCGGGGGCCAAGAACACTGAAGCTTTCTTT.

The CDR3 DNA is TGTGCCAGCAGAGGACAAGACACCGGGGAGCTGTTTTTT. This translates into CASRGQDTGELFF. The rearrangement uses TRBV6-6 and TRBJ2-2; maybe TRBD1 (5 bases). V lost 6 bases and J 3 bases, leaving 8 bases between the germline ends. The CDR3 loop spans 13 amino acids. Germline lookup yields CDR1 MNHNY and CDR2 SVGAGI (reference sequence).

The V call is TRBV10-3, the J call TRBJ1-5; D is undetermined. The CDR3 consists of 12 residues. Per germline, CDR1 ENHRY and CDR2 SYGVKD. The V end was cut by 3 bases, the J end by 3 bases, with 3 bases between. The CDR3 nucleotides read TGTGCCATCAGTGATGACAATCAGCCCCAGCATTTT. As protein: CAISDDNQPQHF.

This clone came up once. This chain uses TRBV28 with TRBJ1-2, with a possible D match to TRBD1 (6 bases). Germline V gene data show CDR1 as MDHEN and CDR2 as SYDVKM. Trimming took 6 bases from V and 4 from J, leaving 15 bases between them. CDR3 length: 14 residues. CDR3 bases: TGTGCCAGCAGCCCCCAAAGGGGGGGCTATGGCTACACCTTC. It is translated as CASSPQRGGYGYTF.

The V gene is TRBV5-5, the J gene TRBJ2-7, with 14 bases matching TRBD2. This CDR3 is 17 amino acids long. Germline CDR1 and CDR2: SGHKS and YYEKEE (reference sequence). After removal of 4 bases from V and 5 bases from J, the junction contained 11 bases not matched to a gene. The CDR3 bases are TGTGCCAGCAGCCTGGGGACTAGCGGGAGCGCGCGGAACGAGCAGTACTTC. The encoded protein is CASSLGTSGSARNEQYF.

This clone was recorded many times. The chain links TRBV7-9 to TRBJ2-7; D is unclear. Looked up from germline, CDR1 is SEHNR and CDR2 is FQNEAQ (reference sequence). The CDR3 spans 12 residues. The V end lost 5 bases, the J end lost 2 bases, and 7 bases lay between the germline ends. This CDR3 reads CASSIRTYEQYF. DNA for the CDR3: TGTGCCAGCAGCATCCGGACCTACGAGCAGTACTTC.

CDR3 coding DNA: TGTGCCAGCAGCTTTCAGGGGGCTGGGGCCCAAGAGACCCAGTACTTC. Its protein is CASSFQGAGAQETQYF. The gene calls are TRBV7-9 and TRBJ2-5; the match to TRBD1 covers 8 bases. V trimming: 3 bases; J trimming: 1 base; junction bases outside the gene matches: 7. The germline V gene encodes CDR1 SEHNR and CDR2 FQNEAQ (reference sequence). This CDR3 spans 16 amino acids.

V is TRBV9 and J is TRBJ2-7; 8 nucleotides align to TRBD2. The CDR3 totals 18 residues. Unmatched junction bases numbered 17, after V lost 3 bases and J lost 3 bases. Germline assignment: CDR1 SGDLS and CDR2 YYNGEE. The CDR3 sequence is CASSAALTGGGMIYEQYF. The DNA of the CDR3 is TGTGCCAGCAGCGCTGCACTTACGGGCGGGGGGATGATCTACGAGCAGTACTTC.

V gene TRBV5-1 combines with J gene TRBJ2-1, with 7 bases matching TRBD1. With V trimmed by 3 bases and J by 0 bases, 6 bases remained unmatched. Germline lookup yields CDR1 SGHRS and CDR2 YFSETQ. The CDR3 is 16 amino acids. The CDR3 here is CASSSTGDYSYNEQFF. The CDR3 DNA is TGCGCCAGCAGCTCCACAGGGGATTACTCCTACAATGAGCAGTTCTTC.

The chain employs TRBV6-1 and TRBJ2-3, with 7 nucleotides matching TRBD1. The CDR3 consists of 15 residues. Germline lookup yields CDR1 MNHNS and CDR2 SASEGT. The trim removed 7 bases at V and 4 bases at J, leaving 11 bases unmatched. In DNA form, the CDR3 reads TGTGCCAGCACTCCCCGGGACAGAACTTCAGATACGCAGTATTTT. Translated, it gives CASTPRDRTSDTQYF.

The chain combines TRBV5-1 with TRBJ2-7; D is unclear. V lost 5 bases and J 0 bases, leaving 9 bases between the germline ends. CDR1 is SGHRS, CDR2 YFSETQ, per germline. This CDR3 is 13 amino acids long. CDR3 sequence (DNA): TGCGCCAGCAGTATTTCCAGCTCCTACGAGCAGTACTTC. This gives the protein CASSISSSYEQYF.

The CDR3 here is CASSPLGTSNYEQYF. The CDR3 coding sequence is TGTGCCAGCAGCCCATTGGGGACTAGCAACTACGAGCAGTACTTC. The chain has TRBV5-6 and TRBJ2-7; 9 bases fit TRBD2. This CDR3 has 15 residues. The J segment lost 3 bases and the V segment lost 4 bases, leaving 8 bases of the junction unmatched. Germline V lookup: CDR1 SGHDT, CDR2 YYEEEE.

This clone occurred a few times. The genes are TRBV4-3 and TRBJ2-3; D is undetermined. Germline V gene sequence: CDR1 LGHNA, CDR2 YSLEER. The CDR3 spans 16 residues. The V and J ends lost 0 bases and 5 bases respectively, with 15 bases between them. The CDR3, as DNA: TGCGCCAGCAGCCAAGATCGAGGCAGGCATGGAGATACGCAGTATTTT. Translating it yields CASSQDRGRHGDTQYF.